This TCR beta chain is from a study of blood T cell repertoires in COVID-19. In the study overall: Donors in the United States, Italy and Spain gave samples during acute or convalescent COVID-19. The cDNA or gDNA used as material had been derived from T cells, B-cell-depleted T cells, or PBMCs.

Trimming took off 2 bases at V and 11 bases at J, with 16 bases between the two ends. This CDR3 contains 13 residues. CDR1 and CDR2 (germline): SGDLS, YYNGEE. Clones were read by immunoSEQ multiplex PCR, and TCRdb kept only the in-frame ones, dropping some. The table lists 250,000 to 300,000 clones, approximately 90% of them singletons. This sequence joins TRBV9 and TRBJ1-1; D remains unclear. Sequencing was performed on peripheral blood. The receptor's source is a woman aged 45-65 years who had recovered from COVID-19. CDR3 region: CASSVIPASEAFF. CDR3 nucleotide sequence: TGTGCCAGCAGCGTCATACCAGCGTCCGAGGCTTTCTTT.